The text below deals with one T cell receptor (beta chain). The antigen is undetermined. In generating TCR beta cDNA, 5'RACE template switching with UMIs was used. Reprocessing the 5' RACE reads, TCRdb reports a single entry for every CDR3 protein and omits DNA. Its listing shows roughly 350,000 distinct CDR3 sequences. The CDR3 runs 14 residues. CDR1 and CDR2 from the germline V gene are SGHRS and YFSETQ. The sample comes from a study of T cells expressing NK-cell markers. Study information: Underlying the TCR beta repertoires were sorted CD3+CD56+NKG2C+, CD3+CD56+NKG2C- and CD3+CD56-NKG2C+ T cells.

Overall study findings and caveats: The study found dominant NKG2C+ clonotypes at about 1.0-7.0% of CD8+ T cells in roughly six donors. The CD3+CD56-NKG2C+ fraction of several donors was likewise dominated by these clonotypes.

This clonotype originated in a man between 18 and 69 years old in good health. Sample: blood T cells: a sorted CD56 or NKG2C T cell subset, CD4+ or CD8+ T cells, or bulk PBMC T cells (not recorded which). The chain is built from TRBV5-1 and TRBJ2-7; TCRdb's assignment of TRBD1 cannot be checked, as there is no DNA. CDR3 region: CASSLTDKSYEQYF.